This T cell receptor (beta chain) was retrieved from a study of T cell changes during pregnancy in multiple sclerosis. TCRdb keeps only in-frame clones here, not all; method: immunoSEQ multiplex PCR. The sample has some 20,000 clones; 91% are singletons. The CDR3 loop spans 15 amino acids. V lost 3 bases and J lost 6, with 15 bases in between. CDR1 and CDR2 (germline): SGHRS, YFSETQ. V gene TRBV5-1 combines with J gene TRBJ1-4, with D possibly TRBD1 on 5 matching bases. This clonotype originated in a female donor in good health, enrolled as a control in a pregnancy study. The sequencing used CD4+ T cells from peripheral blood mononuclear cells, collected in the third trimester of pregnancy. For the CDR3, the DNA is TGCGCCAGCAGCTCCCAGGCCGCGGGGGATGAAAAACTGTTTTTT. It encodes CASSSQAAGDEKLFF.